Included here is one TCR beta chain sequence, with context. Its specificity is unknown. Uncontrolled infection, other autoimmune disease, pregnancy and lactation each barred patients from inclusion. Diagnoses used clinical symptoms, serum thyroxine and TRAb, thyroid ultrasound and orbital computed tomography. What was amplified from RNA transcripts were TCR beta CDR3 regions. TCR CDR3 regions were first amplified by RT-PCR with HTBI primers. TCRdb fed the multiplex PCR reads into MiXCR, producing one record per CDR3 protein. The table includes approximately 640,000 distinct CDR3 sequences, 45% detected once. This sample is drawn from a study of T cells in Graves' hyperthyroidism and ophthalmopathy. General study findings and limits: Ophthalmopathy was distinguished from stable hyperthyroidism by 13 V-J signatures. Most expanded thyroid clonotypes above 0.001 also appeared in blood.

The sequencing sample was made of peripheral blood or thyroid tissue (not recorded which). The TCR originated in an adult man with Graves' disease, either hyperthyroidism or ophthalmopathy (not recorded which).

For the CDR3, the DNA is TGCGCCAGCAGTGGCCGGGACAGGCCCTACGAGCAGTACTTC. The encoded protein is CASSGRDRPYEQYF. This chain links TRBV10-2 with TRBJ2-7, with 8 bases fitting TRBD1. Germline V gene sequence: CDR1 WSHSY, CDR2 SAAADI. After removal of 4 bases from V and 2 bases from J, the junction contained 4 bases not matched to a gene. CDR3 length equals 14 residues.